Below, 26 T cell receptor beta chains from the same sample are listed, as sequenced in a study of blood T cell repertoires in COVID-19. The table came from immunoSEQ multiplex PCR; TCRdb's copy has only in-frame clones and leaves some out. The table has approximately 430,000 clones, 86% seen once. Sequenced material: peripheral blood. The origin of the receptors is a woman aged 25 to 45 with active or convalescent COVID-19.

Comment on this clone: Other DNA sequences in this sample translate to the same CDR3. The CDR3 coding sequence is TGTGCCAGTAGTATCCAGGGCGGCAATCAGCCCCAGCATTTT. It yields the protein CASSIQGGNQPQHF. This chain connects TRBV19 to TRBJ1-5; a weak D match, TRBD1 (5 bases). The CDR3 contains 14 residues. From germline, CDR1 is LNHDA and CDR2 SQIVND (reference sequence). Trimming took off 3 bases at V and 2 bases at J, with 8 bases between the two ends. Full variable domain (remainder filled in from reference TRBV19 and TRBJ1-5): DGGITQSPKYLFRKEGQNVTLSCEQNLNHDAMYWYRQDPGQGLRLIYYSQIVNDFQKGDIAEGYSVSREKKESFPLTVTSAQKNPTAFYLCASSIQGGNQPQHFGDGTRLSIL.

The chain employs TRBV6-1 and TRBJ2-7; D gene uncertain. The V gene's germline CDR1 is MNHNS and CDR2 SASEGT. CDR3 size: 14 residues. V lost 3 bases to trimming and J lost 9 bases, with 18 bases between them. DNA of the CDR3: TGTGCCAGCAGTGAGTCTCAGGTTGGCCTTGGGCAGTACTTC. Protein sequence: CASSESQVGLGQYF.

The chain couples TRBV5-6 to TRBJ1-2; D gene uncertain. Germline assignment: CDR1 SGHDT and CDR2 YYEEEE. This CDR3 contains 16 residues. Trimming cost V 4 bases and J 4 bases, with 20 bases left between them. CDR3 DNA: TGTGCCAGCAGCCCGGAGGTGGGAGTTGCCCGCTATGGCTACACCTTC. Translated, it gives CASSPEVGVARYGYTF.

The gene calls are TRBV7-2 and TRBJ1-3, with 9 bases fitting TRBD1. Germline values: CDR1 SGHTA, CDR2 FQGNSA. J lost 0 bases, V lost 5 bases, and 5 bases had no gene match. The CDR3 is made up of 16 amino acids. CDR3 DNA: TGTGCCAGCAGCAGAACAGGGGGCGCCTCTGGAAACACCATATATTTT. Amino acid sequence: CASSRTGGASGNTIYF.

The gene calls are TRBV18 and TRBJ2-2, with TRBD2 matching over 9 bases. There are 16 residues in the CDR3. The V gene end was trimmed by 3 bases and the J gene end by 5 bases; junction bases not matched to a gene: 7. Germline CDR1 is KGHSH and CDR2 is LQKENI. The CDR3 loop is CASSPGSGSRTGELFF. The CDR3 coding sequence is TGTGCCAGCTCACCGGGTAGCGGGAGTAGGACCGGGGAGCTGTTTTTT.

V and J are TRBV19 and TRBJ1-3; TRBD1 aligns across 8 bases. Germline-derived CDR1 and CDR2 are LNHDA and SQIVND (reference sequence). J lost 0 bases, V lost 5 bases, and 6 bases had no gene match. The CDR3 contains 16 residues. The CDR3 nucleotides are TGTGCCAGTAGTCCGAACGGACAGGGCTCTGGAAACACCATATATTTT. Encoded protein: CASSPNGQGSGNTIYF.

V gene TRBV7-8 combines with J gene TRBJ2-2; D is possibly TRBD2 (6 bases). CDR3 length: 15 amino acids. The germline V and J ends were trimmed by 5 bases and 7 bases, with 17 bases remaining between them. Germline V gene lookup returns CDR1 SGHVS and CDR2 FQNEAQ. CDR3 region: CASSVSGVGNGELFF. CDR3 coding DNA: TGTGCCAGCAGCGTATCGGGAGTAGGAAACGGGGAGCTGTTTTTT.

The chain is built from TRBV5-4 and TRBJ1-2; D gene uncertain. Germline assignment: CDR1 SGHNT and CDR2 YYREEE (reference sequence). The V end lost 2 bases, the J end lost 5 bases, and 10 bases lay between the germline ends. This CDR3 comprises 13 residues. DNA for the CDR3: TGTGCCAGCAGCTTTCGCGGATCATATGGCTACACCTTC. Translating it yields CASSFRGSYGYTF.

The chain joins TRBV19 to TRBJ1-3, with D hard to call. Germline V CDR1 and CDR2: LNHDA, SQIVND (reference sequence). The V and J ends lost 3 bases and 0 bases respectively, with 9 bases between them. CDR3 length: 15 residues. DNA for the CDR3: TGTGCCAGTAGTATGTCCGGGGACTCTGGAAACACCATATATTTT. This translates into CASSMSGDSGNTIYF.

The CDR3 nucleotides read TGCGCCAGCAGCTTGGATCCGGACAGGCGACTTAATGAAAAACTGTTTTTT. This encodes CASSLDPDRRLNEKLFF. V usage is TRBV5-1 and J usage is TRBJ1-4, with TRBD1 matching 7 bases. Germline CDR1 and CDR2: SGHRS and YFSETQ. The CDR3 loop spans 17 amino acids. V was clipped by 0 bases and J by 4 bases; unmatched bases: 9.

The chain carries TRBV6-5 and TRBJ1-5, with D unclear. The CDR3 runs to 12 residues. CDR1 MNHEY and CDR2 SVGAGI come from the germline V gene. V shed 7 bases and J shed 6 bases, with 10 bases lying between them. The CDR3 sequence is CASTSMSQPQHF. CDR3 coding DNA: TGTGCCAGCACCTCCATGAGTCAGCCCCAGCATTTT.

This sequence joins TRBV11-2 and TRBJ2-3, with TRBD1 identical over 9 bases. The germline V gene encodes CDR1 SGHAT and CDR2 FQNNGV. CDR3 size: 18 residues. The V and J ends lost 0 bases and 4 bases, in that order; junction bases with no gene match: 11. The CDR3 sequence is CASSLDHYGTGRADTQYF. The CDR3 DNA is TGTGCCAGCAGCTTAGATCATTATGGGACAGGGAGGGCAGATACGCAGTATTTT.

The chain uses TRBV4-1 and TRBJ2-1; 7 nucleotides align to TRBD2. The V gene's germline CDR1 is MGHRA and CDR2 YSYEKL. The CDR3 covers 16 residues. J lost 5 bases, V lost 0 bases, and 7 bases had no gene match. The CDR3 protein is CASSQEELARNNEQFF. As DNA, the CDR3 is TGCGCCAGCAGCCAAGAGGAACTAGCGCGCAACAATGAGCAGTTCTTC.

The V gene is TRBV6-5, the J gene TRBJ1-1; 8 nucleotides align to TRBD1. The CDR3 spans 15 residues. Trimming took 6 bases from V and 1 from J; bases not matched to a gene: 7. Germline loops: CDR1 MNHEY, CDR2 SVGAGI. In nucleotides, the CDR3 is TGTGCCAGCAGCTTTGAACAGGGGGGGAACACTGAAGCTTTCTTT. Protein sequence: CASSFEQGGNTEAFF.

The rearrangement uses TRBV25-1 and TRBJ1-3; D possibly corresponds to TRBD1 (5 bases). Looked up from germline, CDR1 is MGHDK and CDR2 is SYGVNS. Trimming shortened V by 2 bases and J by 3 bases, and 8 bases separated the two germline ends. CDR3 length equals 14 residues. The DNA for the CDR3 is TGTGCCAGCAGTGAACGGGGGGGTGGAAACACCATATATTTT. This sequence encodes CASSERGGGNTIYF.

The V gene is TRBV3-1 (or the pseudogene TRBV3-2), the J gene TRBJ2-7; 7 bases align to TRBD1. Per the germline V gene, CDR1 is LGHDT and CDR2 is YNNKEL (reference sequence). The CDR3 runs 15 residues. Losses at the gene ends were 2 bases for V and 4 bases for J; bases not matched to a gene: 8. The CDR3 region has the DNA TGTGCCAGCAGCCAAACCGGGACAGCCCGGTACGAGCAGTACTTC. This translates into CASSQTGTARYEQYF.

This clone was seen a single time. The gene calls are TRBV10-3 and TRBJ2-5; 10 nucleotides line up with TRBD1. The V gene's germline CDR1 is ENHRY and CDR2 SYGVKD. The trim removed 8 bases at V and 2 bases at J, leaving 8 bases unmatched. The length of the CDR3 is 15 residues. DNA of the CDR3: TGTGCCATCGGGGGGACAGGGGACTTTCAAGAGACCCAGTACTTC. Protein product: CAIGGTGDFQETQYF.

The rearrangement joins TRBV7-6 to TRBJ2-3; possible D gene TRBD2, 7 bases. V shed 5 bases and J shed 2 bases, with 23 bases lying between them. Germline assignment: CDR1 SGHVS and CDR2 FNYEAQ. The CDR3 length is 18 residues. The CDR3 coding sequence is TGTGCCAGCAGCCACCCTAGCCTAGAGGGGGGGTCCACAGATACGCAGTATTTT. It codes for CASSHPSLEGGSTDTQYF.

The J gene is TRBJ2-7, the V gene TRBV1; the table assigns TRBD2, which was not confirmed against the DNA. TRBV1 is flagged as a pseudogene. The CDR3 runs 14 residues. In DNA form, the CDR3 reads TGCACCAGCAGCCATGGACTAGTACGGTACGAGCAGTACTTC. Its protein product is CTSSHGLVRYEQYF.

This rearrangement joins TRBV4-2 to TRBJ2-2, with TRBD2 identical over 9 bases. The ends lost 4 bases at V and 5 bases at J; junction bases unmatched: 5. This CDR3 region has 15 residues. CDR1 is LGHNA and CDR2 is YNFKEQ in the germline V gene. CDR3 region: CASSRTAGGTGELFF. The DNA of the CDR3 is TGTGCCAGCAGCCGGACAGCGGGAGGAACCGGGGAGCTGTTTTTT.

This sequence joins TRBV19 and TRBJ1-2; no definite D call. CDR1 LNHDA and CDR2 SQIVND come from the germline V gene (reference sequence). With 0 bases removed from V and 6 bases from J, the gap between germline ends came to 11 bases. CDR3 length: 14 residues. The CDR3 here is CASSIDIAVNGYTF. Written as DNA, the CDR3 is TGTGCCAGTAGTATAGACATCGCGGTAAATGGCTACACCTTC.

The chain links TRBV29-1 to TRBJ1-3; D perhaps matches TRBD1 (5 bases). The CDR3 extends over 12 amino acids. The germline gives CDR1 SQVTM, CDR2 ANQGSEA. The germline V and J ends were trimmed by 4 bases and 6 bases, with 10 bases remaining between them. The CDR3 nucleotides are TGCAGCGTTGGCGCCAGGGTAAACACCATATATTTT. Its translation is CSVGARVNTIYF.

This clone has a single count. The J gene is TRBJ1-1, the V gene TRBV10-2; D possibly corresponds to TRBD1 (5 bases). Germline V lookup: CDR1 WSHSY, CDR2 SAAADI. Trimming cost V 4 bases and J 1 base, with 7 bases left between them. The CDR3 length is 13 residues. CDR3 sequence (DNA): TGCGCCAGCAGTGGCAGGGAGAACACTGAAGCTTTCTTT. This sequence encodes CASSGRENTEAFF.

The chain joins TRBV5-6 to TRBJ2-3; the match to TRBD2 covers 14 bases. The CDR3 runs to 19 residues. After removal of 2 bases from V and 4 bases from J, the junction contained 12 bases not matched to a gene. Germline V gene lookup returns CDR1 SGHDT and CDR2 YYEEEE. The CDR3 DNA sequence: TGTGCCAGCAGCTTAGCGCCGGGACTAGCGGGAGCTGATCCAGATACGCAGTATTTT. Residues: CASSLAPGLAGADPDTQYF.

V is TRBV6-5 and J is TRBJ1-1; D is possibly TRBD1 (5 bases). The CDR3 length is 15 residues. Between the trimmed V and J ends, which lost 4 bases and 4 bases, there was a span of 16 bases. Germline V gene sequence: CDR1 MNHEY, CDR2 SVGAGI. The DNA of the CDR3 is TGTGCCAGCAGTTCCGACCGGGGGTGGCTCACTGAAGCTTTCTTT. Encoded protein: CASSSDRGWLTEAFF.

In this sample, this clone turned up a few times. The chain recombines TRBV21-1 with TRBJ1-2; the table's D call, TRBD1, was not checked against the DNA. TRBV21-1 is a known pseudogene. The CDR3 is 12 residues long. CDR3 region: CASSKVPGSYTF. CDR3 DNA sequence: TGTGCCAGCAGCAAAGTCCCAGGGTCCTACACCTTC.